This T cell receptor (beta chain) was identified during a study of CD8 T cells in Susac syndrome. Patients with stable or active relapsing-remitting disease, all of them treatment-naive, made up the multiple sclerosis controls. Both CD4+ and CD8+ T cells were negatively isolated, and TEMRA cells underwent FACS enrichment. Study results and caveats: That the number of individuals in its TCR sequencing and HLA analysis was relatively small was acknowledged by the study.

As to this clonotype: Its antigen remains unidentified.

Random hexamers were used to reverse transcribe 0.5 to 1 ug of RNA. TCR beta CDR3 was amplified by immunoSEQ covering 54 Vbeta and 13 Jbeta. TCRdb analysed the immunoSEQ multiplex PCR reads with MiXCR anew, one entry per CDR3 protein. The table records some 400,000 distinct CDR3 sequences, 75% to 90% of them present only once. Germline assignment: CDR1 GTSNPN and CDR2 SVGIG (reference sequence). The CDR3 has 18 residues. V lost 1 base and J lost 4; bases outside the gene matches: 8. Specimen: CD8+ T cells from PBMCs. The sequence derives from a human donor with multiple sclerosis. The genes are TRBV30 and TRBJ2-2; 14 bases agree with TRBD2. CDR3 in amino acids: CAWSGGLAGDVVTGELFF. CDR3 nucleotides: TGTGCCTGGAGTGGGGGACTAGCGGGGGATGTAGTCACCGGGGAGCTGTTTTTT.